Listed below are T cell receptor beta chains from one sample, sequenced in a study of cytomegalovirus exposure and HLA in healthy donors. Profiled with immunoSEQ multiplex PCR; TCRdb holds only in-frame clones, not every one. Here the sample spans some 150,000 clones, roughly 82% being singletons. The source material was PBMCs. Source of these receptors: a man aged 45-65 years in good health and CMV-seropositive. CDR3s leave out the opening cysteine and the closing phenylalanine or tryptophan. Fields, in order: CDR3 protein, V gene, clone size. Only part of the rows carry a size: once, few, many, or a class if the clone is expanded.

cdr3_aa: ASSSPRGLRAGELF
v_call: TRBV7-9
clone_size: once

cdr3_aa: ASSSRAGGYEQY
v_call: TRBV7-9
clone_size: NA

cdr3_aa: ASSKDCSGANVLT
v_call: TRBV21-1
clone_size: NA

cdr3_aa: ASSPSRTGELF
v_call: TRBV11-3
clone_size: NA

cdr3_aa: ASSFSGNQPQH
v_call: TRBV27
clone_size: NA

cdr3_aa: ASSQEPRGAFSHEQY
v_call: TRBV4-1
clone_size: NA

cdr3_aa: ASSQPGGGFDYGYT
v_call: TRBV6-6
clone_size: NA

cdr3_aa: ASSPNQNNEQF
v_call: TRBV18
clone_size: NA

cdr3_aa: ASSRIRREGGELF
v_call: TRBV2
clone_size: NA

cdr3_aa: ASSVVPRPSGTDTQY
v_call: TRBV9
clone_size: few

cdr3_aa: ASSPGQGGYNEQF
v_call: TRBV7-9
clone_size: NA

cdr3_aa: ASSPLAGGNLYEQY
v_call: TRBV6-6
clone_size: NA

cdr3_aa: ARSWASAPYEQY
v_call: TRBV5-3
clone_size: NA

cdr3_aa: ASSSGDRTEAF
v_call: TRBV5-4
clone_size: NA

cdr3_aa: ASSSYRGTGELF
v_call: TRBV7-2
clone_size: few

cdr3_aa: ASSIAGTGYEQY
v_call: TRBV19
clone_size: NA

cdr3_aa: ASSSGGFYGYT
v_call: TRBV7-9
clone_size: NA

cdr3_aa: ASSLVGSSTDTQY
v_call: TRBV7-2
clone_size: NA

cdr3_aa: ASSQGDSNEQF
v_call: TRBV5-6
clone_size: NA